The 8 T cell receptor beta chains presented below share a single source sample, sequenced in a study of glioma-infiltrating T cells after dendritic cell vaccination. Data came from immunoSEQ multiplex PCR; TCRdb stores just in-frame clones and leaves some out. The sample carries tens of thousands of clones, roughly 85% recorded once. As for time point: after dendritic cell vaccination, including at tumor progression/relapse. The source material was blood, sampled after dendritic cell vaccination. The receptors were gathered from a human donor with glioblastoma.

V usage is TRBV7-2 and J usage is TRBJ1-5; D gene uncertain. The CDR3 length is 13 residues. V shed 1 base and J shed 6 bases, with 7 bases lying between them. The germline gives CDR1 SGHTA, CDR2 FQGNSA. This CDR3 reads CASSLEWSQPQHF. For the CDR3, the DNA is TGTGCCAGCAGCTTAGAGTGGAGTCAGCCCCAGCATTTT.

J is TRBJ2-2 and V is TRBV9; 8 bases are shared with TRBD1. With V trimmed by 0 bases and J by 5 bases, 9 bases remained unmatched. CDR3 length: 17 amino acids. From germline, CDR1 is SGDLS and CDR2 YYNGEE. CDR3 DNA: TGTGCCAGCAGCGTAGCGGACAGGGCTAAGTGGACCGGGGAGCTGTTTTTT. Its translation is CASSVADRAKWTGELFF. Full variable domain (missing parts from reference TRBV9 and TRBJ2-2): DSGVTQTPKHLITATGQRVTLRCSPRSGDLSVYWYQQSLDQGLQFLIQYYNGEERAKGNILERFSAQQFPDLHSELNLSSLELGDSALYFCASSVADRAKWTGELFFGEGSRLTVL.

The rearrangement links TRBV25-1 to TRBJ2-1; D uncertain. CDR1 and CDR2 from the germline V gene are MGHDK and SYGVNS. CDR3 size: 15 residues. Trimming removed 2 bases from V and 2 bases from J, with 10 bases in between. The CDR3 is CASSEQRAAYNEQFF. CDR3 bases: TGTGCCAGCAGTGAACAGCGCGCCGCCTACAATGAGCAGTTCTTC.

The chain uses TRBV7-2 and TRBJ2-7; no clear D gene. V dropped 5 bases and J dropped 9 bases, with 17 bases sitting between them. The CDR3 loop spans 13 amino acids. CDR1 SGHTA and CDR2 FQGNSA come from the germline V gene. The CDR3 loop reads CASSQGDRYGQYF. In nucleotides, the CDR3 is TGTGCCAGCAGCCAAGGAGACCGGTATGGGCAGTACTTC.

The gene calls are TRBV7-9 and TRBJ2-7, with 10 bases matching TRBD1. The CDR3 loop spans 14 amino acids. J was trimmed by 3 bases and V by 5 bases; bases with no gene match: 4. Germline CDR1 reads SEHNR; CDR2 reads FQNEAQ (reference sequence). DNA of the CDR3: TGTGCCAGCAGCCCACGGACAGGGGGCTACGAGCAGTACTTC. This encodes CASSPRTGGYEQYF.

The chain has TRBV18 and TRBJ2-7; 9 nucleotides agree with TRBD1. The CDR3 contains 15 residues. The germline CDR1 and CDR2 sequences are KGHSH and LQKENI. V gave up 5 bases and J gave up 3 bases; unmatched junction bases: 8. For the CDR3, the DNA is TGTGCCAGCTCAGCAACAGGACAGGGGAGCTACGAGCAGTACTTC. Residues: CASSATGQGSYEQYF. Full variable domain (remainder filled in from reference TRBV18 and TRBJ2-7): NAGVMQNPRHLVRRRGQEARLRCSPMKGHSHVYWYRQLPEEGLKFMVYLQKENIIDESGMPKERFSAEFPKEGPSILRIQQVVRGDSAAYFCASSATGQGSYEQYFGPGTRLTVT.

This chain joins TRBV30 and TRBJ1-1, with D maybe TRBD1 (5 bases). Germline V lookup: CDR1 GTSNPN, CDR2 SVGIG (reference sequence). This CDR3 spans 15 amino acids. The V gene lost 7 bases and the J gene lost 9 bases, with 27 bases spanning the gap. The CDR3 DNA follows: TGTGCCTTTAGCCGGGGGTCAAGGCCTAATGCCCAAGCTTTCTTT. It specifies CAFSRGSRPNAQAFF.

This clone came up once. This chain joins TRBV7-9 and TRBJ1-1; TRBD1 might be the D (6 bases). V was trimmed by 2 bases and J by 6 bases, leaving 13 bases between them. This CDR3 has 14 residues. Germline CDR1 SEHNR, CDR2 FQNEAQ (reference sequence). The CDR3: CASSLRGGVPEAFF. DNA of the CDR3: TGTGCCAGCAGCTTACGCGGGGGCGTACCTGAAGCTTTCTTT.